Here is one T cell receptor beta chain with its context. Its antigen remains unknown. TCRdb's table, derived via immunoSEQ multiplex PCR, lists solely in-frame clones and lacks some. The table has approximately 140,000 clones, over 85% seen once. The sample originates from a study of T cell responses to AZD1222 COVID-19 vaccine. General study findings and limits: At baseline, just a handful of AZD1222 recipients tested seropositive. There were repertoire samples only from the period after the peak T cell response. Donors, mostly white British, included more females; clonal diversity was possibly underestimated. CD4 TCRs linked to vaccination spanned spike, dominating at 160-218 and 743-854.

V lost 3 bases and J lost 6; bases outside the gene matches: 4. There are 14 residues in the CDR3. Germline V CDR1 and CDR2: ENHRY, SYGVKD. Sequencing was performed on peripheral blood, taken on day 0 of MenACWY control vaccination. The V and J genes are TRBV10-3 and TRBJ2-4, with TRBD2 matching over 8 bases. This TCR was recovered from an adult in good health. CDR3 residues: CAISELSGGNIQYF. CDR3 coding DNA: TGTGCCATCAGTGAATTAAGCGGGGGAAACATTCAGTACTTC.